A single sample is the source of the 8 T cell receptor beta chains below, sequenced in a study of shared clonotypes between healthy human individuals. TCRdb's copy holds only in-frame clones and misses some; the assay was immunoSEQ multiplex PCR. This table holds around 1.9 million clones, about 94% found once. Naive-designated CD8 cells lacked CD45RO, were positively enriched for CCR7, and omitted terminally differentiated effector memory CD45RA+ cells. The sample taken for sequencing was naive CD8+ T cells from PBMCs. The origin of the receptors is a man between 18 and 29 years old in good health. Some clones in this sample may be carry-over from other donors' samples.

Regarding this clone: Additional DNA sequences in this sample encode the identical CDR3. The chain is built from TRBV29-1 and TRBJ2-7; the match to TRBD1 covers 8 bases. Germline values: CDR1 SQVTM, CDR2 ANQGSEA. V gave up 5 bases and J gave up 3 bases; unmatched junction bases: 3. The CDR3 spans 12 residues. CDR3 amino acids: CSVLTGVYEQYF. The CDR3 region has the DNA TGCAGCGTTTTGACAGGGGTCTACGAGCAGTACTTC.

The chain has TRBV7-6 and TRBJ2-7; tentative D call: TRBD2 (7 bases). The CDR3 contains 19 residues. Germline V gene data show CDR1 as SGHVS and CDR2 as FNYEAQ. Between the trimmed V and J ends, which lost 5 bases and 0 bases, there was a span of 26 bases. The CDR3 DNA reads TGTGCCAGCAGCCCTTCCGTGGGAGGGGGAAGAAAATACTCCTACGAGCAGTACTTC. This encodes CASSPSVGGGRKYSYEQYF.

This rearrangement joins TRBV7-8 to TRBJ1-1, with 8 bases aligning to TRBD1. The CDR3 sequence is 15 residues long. V dropped 5 bases and J dropped 5; count of bases not matched to a gene: 10. Per germline, CDR1 SGHVS and CDR2 FQNEAQ. CDR3 region: CASSPRQGLMTEAFF. CDR3 DNA: TGTGCCAGCAGCCCTCGACAGGGGTTGATGACTGAAGCTTTCTTT.

The chain carries TRBV7-9 and TRBJ2-3; TRBD2 is a possible D gene (5 bases). The CDR3 has 16 residues. Germline CDR1 is SEHNR and CDR2 is FQNEAQ (reference sequence). Trimming took off 3 bases at V and 4 bases at J, with 17 bases between the two ends. The DNA for the CDR3 is TGTGCCAGCAGCTTCCGGGATCGACTCTCCCCAGATACGCAGTATTTT. Amino acid sequence: CASSFRDRLSPDTQYF.

This clone showed up just once. V usage is TRBV7-6 and J usage is TRBJ2-2; D is unclear. The CDR3 consists of 12 residues. Trimming pared 6 bases from V and 7 bases from J, leaving 9 bases between. The germline V gene encodes CDR1 SGHVS and CDR2 FNYEAQ. The CDR3 reads CASSPVGGELFF. Here the CDR3 DNA reads TGTGCCAGCAGTCCAGTAGGCGGGGAGCTGTTTTTT.

The DNA of the CDR3 is TGTGCCAGCAGCCCTACCTCCTGGGCCTCCTATGGCTACACCTTC. Translated, it gives CASSPTSWASYGYTF. The chain recombines TRBV7-9 with TRBJ1-2; no definite D call. The V and J ends lost 5 bases and 4 bases respectively, with 17 bases between them. The germline V gene encodes CDR1 SEHNR and CDR2 FQNEAQ (reference sequence). The CDR3 totals 15 residues.

V and J are TRBV7-9 and TRBJ2-7; D perhaps matches TRBD1 (6 bases). The CDR3 consists of 15 residues. CDR1 and CDR2 (germline): SEHNR, FQNEAQ (reference sequence). Trimming took 6 bases from V and 1 from J, leaving 16 bases between them. The CDR3 nucleotides are TGTGCCAGCAGAATAGGGGCAGGGGAGTCCTACGAGCAGTACTTC. Protein sequence: CASRIGAGESYEQYF.

J is TRBJ1-5 and V is TRBV18; possibly TRBD1 for D (5 bases). Germline V lookup: CDR1 KGHSH, CDR2 LQKENI. The CDR3 extends over 17 amino acids. Trimming removed 0 bases from V and 0 bases from J, with 12 bases in between. The CDR3: CASSPPDRYYSNQPQHF. The CDR3 DNA sequence: TGTGCCAGCTCACCACCAGACAGATATTATAGCAATCAGCCCCAGCATTTT.